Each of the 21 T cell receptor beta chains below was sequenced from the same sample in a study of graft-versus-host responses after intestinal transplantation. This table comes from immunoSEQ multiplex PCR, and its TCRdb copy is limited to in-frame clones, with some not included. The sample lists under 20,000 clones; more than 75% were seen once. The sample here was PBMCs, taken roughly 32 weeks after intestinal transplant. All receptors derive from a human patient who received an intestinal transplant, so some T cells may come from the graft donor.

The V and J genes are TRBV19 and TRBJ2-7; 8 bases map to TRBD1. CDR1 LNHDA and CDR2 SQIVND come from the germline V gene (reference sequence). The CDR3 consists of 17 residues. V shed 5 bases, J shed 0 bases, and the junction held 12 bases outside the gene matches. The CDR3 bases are TGTGCCAGTAGTCTTTCCGCCGGGCAGGGGGCCTCCTACGAGCAGTACTTC. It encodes CASSLSAGQGASYEQYF. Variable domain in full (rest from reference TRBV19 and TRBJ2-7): DGGITQSPKYLFRKEGQNVTLSCEQNLNHDAMYWYRQDPGQGLRLIYYSQIVNDFQKGDIAEGYSVSREKKESFPLTVTSAQKNPTAFYLCASSLSAGQGASYEQYFGPGTRLTVT.

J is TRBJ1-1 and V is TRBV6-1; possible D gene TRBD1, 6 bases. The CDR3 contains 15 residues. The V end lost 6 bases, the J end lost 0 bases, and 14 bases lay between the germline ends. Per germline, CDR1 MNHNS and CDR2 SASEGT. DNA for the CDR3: TGTGCCAGCAGAGAAAGACAGGAGATGAACACTGAAGCTTTCTTT. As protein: CASRERQEMNTEAFF.

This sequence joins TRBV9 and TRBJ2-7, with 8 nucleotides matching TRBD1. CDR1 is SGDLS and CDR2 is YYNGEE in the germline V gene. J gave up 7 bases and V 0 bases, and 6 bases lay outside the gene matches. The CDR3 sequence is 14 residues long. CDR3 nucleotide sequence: TGTGCCAGCAGCGTAGGGCAGGGGGCGCGGGAGCAGTACTTC. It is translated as CASSVGQGAREQYF. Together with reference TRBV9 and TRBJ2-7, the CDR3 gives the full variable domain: DSGVTQTPKHLITATGQRVTLRCSPRSGDLSVYWYQQSLDQGLQFLIQYYNGEERAKGNILERFSAQQFPDLHSELNLSSLELGDSALYFCASSVGQGAREQYFGPGTRLTVT.

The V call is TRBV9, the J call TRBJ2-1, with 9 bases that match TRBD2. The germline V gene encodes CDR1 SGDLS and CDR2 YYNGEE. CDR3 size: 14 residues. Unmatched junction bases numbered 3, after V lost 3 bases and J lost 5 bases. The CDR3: CASSGGGGDNEQFF. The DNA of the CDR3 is TGTGCCAGCAGCGGCGGCGGGGGGGACAATGAGCAGTTCTTC.

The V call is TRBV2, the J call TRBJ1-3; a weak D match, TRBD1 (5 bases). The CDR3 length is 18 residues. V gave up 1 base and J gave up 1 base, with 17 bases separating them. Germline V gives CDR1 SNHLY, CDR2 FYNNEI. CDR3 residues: CASSEVGQGKTSGNTIYF. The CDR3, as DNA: TGTGCCAGCAGTGAAGTAGGGCAGGGCAAGACGTCTGGAAACACCATATATTTT. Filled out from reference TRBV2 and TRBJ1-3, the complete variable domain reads EPEVTQTPSHQVTQMGQEVILRCVPISNHLYFYWYRQILGQKVEFLVSFYNNEISEKSEIFDDQFSVERPDGSNFTLKIRSTKLEDSAMYFCASSEVGQGKTSGNTIYFGEGSWLTVV.

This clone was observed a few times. CDR3 sequence reads: CASSSPGLARSSYEQYF. The CDR3 DNA sequence: TGTGCCAGCAGCTCTCCCGGACTAGCTCGAAGCTCCTACGAGCAGTACTTC. V is TRBV7-6 and J is TRBJ2-7, with TRBD2 matching 8 bases. V was pared by 4 bases and J by 0 bases, with 11 bases of the junction left unmatched. CDR1 is SGHVS, CDR2 FNYEAQ, per germline. CDR3 length: 17 residues.

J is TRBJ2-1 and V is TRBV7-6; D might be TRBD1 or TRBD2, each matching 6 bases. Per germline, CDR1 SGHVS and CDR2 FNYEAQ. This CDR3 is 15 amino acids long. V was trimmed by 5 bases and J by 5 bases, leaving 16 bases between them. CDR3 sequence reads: CASSTPRGPNNEQFF. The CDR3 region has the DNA TGTGCCAGCAGCACGCCCCGGGGGCCCAACAATGAGCAGTTCTTC.

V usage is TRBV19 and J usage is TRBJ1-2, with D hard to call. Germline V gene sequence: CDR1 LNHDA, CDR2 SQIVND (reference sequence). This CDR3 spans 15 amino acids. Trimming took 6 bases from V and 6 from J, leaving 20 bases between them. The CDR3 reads CASRPPGLGFNGYTF. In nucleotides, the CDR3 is TGTGCCAGTAGACCCCCCGGGCTGGGATTCAATGGCTACACCTTC.

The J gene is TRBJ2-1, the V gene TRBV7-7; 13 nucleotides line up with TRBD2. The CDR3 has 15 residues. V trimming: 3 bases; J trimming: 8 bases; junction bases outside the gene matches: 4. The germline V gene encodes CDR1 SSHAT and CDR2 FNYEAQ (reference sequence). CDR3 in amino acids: CASSFTSGGADEQFF. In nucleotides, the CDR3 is TGTGCCAGCAGCTTCACTAGCGGGGGGGCCGATGAGCAGTTCTTC.

The CDR3 DNA reads as TGCGCCAGCAGCCAAGGAAAGGGAGGGGGTTCCTACAATGAGCAGTTCTTC. Protein sequence: CASSQGKGGGSYNEQFF. V gene TRBV4-1 combines with J gene TRBJ2-1, with a weak D call TRBD2 (7 bases). The CDR3 length is 17 residues. V shed 1 base and J shed 1 base, with 14 bases lying between them. The V gene's germline CDR1 is MGHRA and CDR2 YSYEKL.

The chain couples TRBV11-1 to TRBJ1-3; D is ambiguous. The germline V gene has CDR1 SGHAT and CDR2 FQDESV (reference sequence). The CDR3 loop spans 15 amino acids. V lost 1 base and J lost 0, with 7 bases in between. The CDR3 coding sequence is TGTGCCAGCAGCTTAGACCGACTCTCTGGAAACACCATATATTTT. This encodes CASSLDRLSGNTIYF. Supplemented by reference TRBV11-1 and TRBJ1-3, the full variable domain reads EAEVAQSPRYKITEKSQAVAFWCDPISGHATLYWYRQILGQGPELLVQFQDESVVDDSQLPKDRFSAERLKGVDSTLKIQPAELGDSAMYLCASSLDRLSGNTIYFGEGSWLTVV.

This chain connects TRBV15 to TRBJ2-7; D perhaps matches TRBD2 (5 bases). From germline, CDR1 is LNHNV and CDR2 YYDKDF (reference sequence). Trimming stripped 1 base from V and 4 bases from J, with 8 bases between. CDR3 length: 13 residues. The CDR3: CATSRAAGYEQYF. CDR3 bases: TGTGCCACCAGCAGAGCGGCGGGTTACGAGCAGTACTTC.

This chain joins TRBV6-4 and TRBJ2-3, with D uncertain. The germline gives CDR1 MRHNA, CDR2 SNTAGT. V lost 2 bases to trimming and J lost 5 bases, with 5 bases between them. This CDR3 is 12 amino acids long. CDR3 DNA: TGTGCCAGCAGTGACAGGGAAGATACGCAGTATTTT. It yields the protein CASSDREDTQYF.

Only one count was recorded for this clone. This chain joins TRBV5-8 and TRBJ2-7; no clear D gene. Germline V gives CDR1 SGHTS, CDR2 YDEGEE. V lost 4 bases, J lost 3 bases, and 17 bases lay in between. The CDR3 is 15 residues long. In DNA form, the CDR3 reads TGTGCCAGCAGCGAACCGGCCAGTTCTCTCTACGAGCAGTACTTC. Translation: CASSEPASSLYEQYF.

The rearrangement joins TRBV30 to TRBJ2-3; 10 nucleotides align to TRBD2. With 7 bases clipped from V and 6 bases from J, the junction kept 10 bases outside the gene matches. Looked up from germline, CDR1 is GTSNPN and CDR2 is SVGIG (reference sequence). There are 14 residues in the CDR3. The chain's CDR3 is CASTLAGGSDTQYF. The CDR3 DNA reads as TGTGCCTCCACCTTAGCGGGGGGTTCGGATACGCAGTATTTT.

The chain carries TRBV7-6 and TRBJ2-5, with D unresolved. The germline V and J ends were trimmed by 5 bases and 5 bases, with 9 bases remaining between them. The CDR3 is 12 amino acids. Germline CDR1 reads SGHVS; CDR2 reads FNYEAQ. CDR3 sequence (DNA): TGTGCCAGCAGCCGTTATTTCGAGACCCAGTACTTC. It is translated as CASSRYFETQYF.

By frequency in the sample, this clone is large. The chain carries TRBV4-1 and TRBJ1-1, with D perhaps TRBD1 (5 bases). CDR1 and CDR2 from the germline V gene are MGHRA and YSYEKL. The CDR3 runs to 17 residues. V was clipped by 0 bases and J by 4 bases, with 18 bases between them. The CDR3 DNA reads TGCGCCAGCAGCCAAGACCCCCTCAGGGTCATGGCCACTGAAGCTTTCTTT. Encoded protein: CASSQDPLRVMATEAFF.

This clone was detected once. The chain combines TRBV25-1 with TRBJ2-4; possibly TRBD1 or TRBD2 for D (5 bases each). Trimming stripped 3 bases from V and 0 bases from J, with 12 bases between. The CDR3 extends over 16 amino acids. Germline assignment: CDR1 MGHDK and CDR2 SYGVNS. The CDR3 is CASSDGTLGAKNIQYF. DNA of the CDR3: TGTGCCAGCAGTGACGGGACCCTCGGAGCCAAAAACATTCAGTACTTC. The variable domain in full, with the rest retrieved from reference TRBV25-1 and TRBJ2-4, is EADIYQTPRYLVIGTGKKITLECSQTMGHDKMYWYQQDPGMELHLIHYSYGVNSTEKGDLSSESTVSRIRTEHFPLTLESARPSHTSQYLCASSDGTLGAKNIQYFGAGTRLSVL.

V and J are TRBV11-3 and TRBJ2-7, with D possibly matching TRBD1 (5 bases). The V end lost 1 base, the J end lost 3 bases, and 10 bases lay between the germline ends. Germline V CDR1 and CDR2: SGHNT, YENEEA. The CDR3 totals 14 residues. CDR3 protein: CASSLGTTYYEQYF. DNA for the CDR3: TGTGCCAGCAGCTTAGGGACAACGTACTACGAGCAGTACTTC.

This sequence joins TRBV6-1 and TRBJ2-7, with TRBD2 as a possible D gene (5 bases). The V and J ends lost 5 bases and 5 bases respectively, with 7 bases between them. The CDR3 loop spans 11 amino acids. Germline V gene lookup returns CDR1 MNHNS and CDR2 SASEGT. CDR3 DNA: TGTGCCAGCAGTTACGGGGACGAGCAGTACTTC. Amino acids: CASSYGDEQYF.

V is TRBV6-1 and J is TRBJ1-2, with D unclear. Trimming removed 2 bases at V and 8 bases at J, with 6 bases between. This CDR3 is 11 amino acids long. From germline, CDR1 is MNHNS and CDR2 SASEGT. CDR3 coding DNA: TGTGCCAGCAGTGAAAGGGCAGGCTACACCTTC. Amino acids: CASSERAGYTF.